This TCR beta chain was obtained from a study of T cells in Graves' hyperthyroidism and ophthalmopathy. Notes on the study in general: Ophthalmopathy was identified by the model a median about 6.8 months ahead of onset.

It was RNA transcripts that yielded the amplified TCR beta CDR3 regions. The HTBI set primed first-round TCR CDR3 RT-PCR. TCRdb redid the calling of the multiplex PCR reads with MiXCR, one entry per CDR3 protein. The sample records fewer than 650,000 distinct CDR3 sequences, more than 13% being singletons. V lost 9 bases and J lost 2, with 25 bases in between. Germline V CDR1 and CDR2: SNHLY, FYNNEI. This CDR3 spans 17 amino acids. In the case of this clonotype: Antigen specificity is unknown.

This sequence was found in a woman aged 18-30 years with Graves' ophthalmopathy. The rearrangement links TRBV2 to TRBJ2-5; D might be TRBD2 (7 bases). The specimen sequenced was blood. In nucleotides, the CDR3 is TGTGCCAGGGGGGGGCGCGGGAGTTCTTATGTACAAGAGACCCAGTACTTC. This gives the protein CARGGRGSSYVQETQYF.